Given below is one T cell receptor (beta chain) in context. The antigen remains unidentified. The sample comes from a study of blood T cells in healthy people across ages. The authors ran a second PCR of about 7 to 12 cycles using a sample-barcoded 5' primer and a J-beta primer mix. Through a template-switch adaptor with 12 random nucleotides, each cDNA molecule received a tag. MiXCR, applied by TCRdb to the 5' RACE reads, yields one record per CDR3 protein. This sample has about 1.4 million distinct CDR3 sequences, with 59% found just once. The CDR3 covers 14 residues. V lost 2 bases, J lost 4 bases, and 4 bases stayed unmatched. Germline CDR1 and CDR2: SGHDN and FVKESK. The study, taken as a whole, reports: Older age coincided with a roughly linear decline in TCR beta diversity per million T cells.

The chain has TRBV14 and TRBJ1-2; 7 nucleotides line up with TRBD1. The receptor comes from a man between 18 and 29 years old in good health. Sequencing was carried out using blood. For the CDR3, the DNA is TGTGCCAGCAGCCAATCTAGGGACAGCTATGGCTACACCTTC. Protein product: CASSQSRDSYGYTF.